Below, 9 T cell receptor beta chains from the same sample are listed, as sequenced in a study of blood T cell repertoires in COVID-19. Clones were read by immunoSEQ multiplex PCR, and TCRdb kept only the in-frame ones, dropping some. Of around 250,000 clones listed, 84% are singletons. The sequencing sample was made of PBMCs or T cells enriched from blood (not recorded which). These receptors originate from a man younger than 45 with acute COVID-19.

This rearrangement joins TRBV19 to TRBJ1-2; D possibly corresponds to TRBD1 (5 bases). The CDR3 is made up of 14 amino acids. From germline, CDR1 is LNHDA and CDR2 SQIVND (reference sequence). Between the trimmed V and J ends, which lost 3 bases and 4 bases, there was a span of 12 bases. Here the CDR3 reads CASSIDGAAYGYTF. The CDR3 nucleotides read TGTGCCAGTAGTATCGATGGGGCCGCCTATGGCTACACCTTC.

The genes are TRBV28 and TRBJ2-5; 7 nucleotides line up with TRBD2. The CDR3 spans 14 residues. Germline V gene data show CDR1 as MDHEN and CDR2 as SYDVKM. V lost 3 bases, J lost 10 bases, and 11 bases stayed unmatched. The CDR3 DNA follows: TGTGCCAGCAGTTTGACCGGGGGGTTGGGGGGCCAGTACTTC. The encoded protein is CASSLTGGLGGQYF.

This chain joins TRBV7-9 and TRBJ2-1, with 8 positions matching TRBD2. V lost 5 bases to trimming and J lost 3 bases; unmatched junction nucleotides: 6. Per the germline V gene, CDR1 is SEHNR and CDR2 is FQNEAQ (reference sequence). This CDR3 has 15 amino acids. CDR3 residues: CASSPSGRGYNEQFF. The CDR3 nucleotides read TGTGCCAGCAGCCCTTCCGGGAGGGGCTACAATGAGCAGTTCTTC. The whole variable domain, filled in from reference TRBV7-9 and TRBJ2-1, reads DTGVSQNPRHKITKRGQNVTFRCDPISEHNRLYWYRQTLGQGPEFLTYFQNEAQLEKSRLLSDRFSAERPKGSFSTLEIQRTEQGDSAMYLCASSPSGRGYNEQFFGPGTRLTVL.

The rearrangement links TRBV5-1 to TRBJ1-2; TRBD1 agrees at 8 bases. The CDR3 length is 14 residues. Germline V lookup: CDR1 SGHRS, CDR2 YFSETQ. V gave up 4 bases and J gave up 7 bases; unmatched junction bases: 9. CDR3 in DNA: TGCGCCAGCAGCCGTACCACGGACAGGGCTGGCTACACCTTC. It yields the protein CASSRTTDRAGYTF.

The chain employs TRBV6-5 and TRBJ2-2; 9 positions agree with TRBD1. From germline, CDR1 is MNHEY and CDR2 SVGAGI. The V gene end was trimmed by 2 bases and the J gene end by 4 bases; junction bases not matched to a gene: 5. The CDR3 sequence is 16 residues long. This chain's CDR3 is CASSYGTGGLTGELFF. The CDR3 nucleotides are TGTGCCAGCAGTTACGGTACAGGGGGCCTCACCGGGGAGCTGTTTTTT.

The chain is built from TRBV27 and TRBJ1-1; D remains ambiguous. This CDR3 region has 13 residues. In germline, CDR1 is MNHEY, CDR2 SMNVEV (reference sequence). Trimming left V 5 bases short and J 5 bases short, with 12 bases between. CDR3 in DNA: TGTGCCAGCAGTCCATCCCGGTGGACTGAAGCTTTCTTT. It translates to CASSPSRWTEAFF.

The rearrangement links TRBV11-2 to TRBJ1-5; D uncertain. Trimming pared 5 bases from V and 9 bases from J, leaving 20 bases between. The CDR3 is made up of 15 amino acids. CDR1 and CDR2 (germline): SGHAT, FQNNGV. For the CDR3, the DNA is TGTGCCAGCAGCCGAGATTCTGACGCGGGTGGGCCCCAGCATTTT. Translated: CASSRDSDAGGPQHF.

CDR3 nucleotide sequence: TGTGCCAGCGGGGACTACAGTGAAGCTTTCTTT. Residues: CASGDYSEAFF. V is TRBV2 and J is TRBJ1-1; weak D call: TRBD1 (5 bases). The CDR3 has 11 amino acids. The V and J ends lost 8 bases and 7 bases respectively, with 11 bases between them. From germline, CDR1 is SNHLY and CDR2 FYNNEI.

This chain connects TRBV4-1 to TRBJ2-3; D possibly corresponds to TRBD1 (6 bases). Germline CDR1 reads MGHRA; CDR2 reads YSYEKL. The CDR3 is 14 residues long. V lost 3 bases and J 4 bases, leaving 11 bases between the germline ends. CDR3 in amino acids: CASSQATGPDTQYF. The CDR3 DNA is TGCGCCAGCAGCCAGGCCACAGGGCCAGATACGCAGTATTTT.